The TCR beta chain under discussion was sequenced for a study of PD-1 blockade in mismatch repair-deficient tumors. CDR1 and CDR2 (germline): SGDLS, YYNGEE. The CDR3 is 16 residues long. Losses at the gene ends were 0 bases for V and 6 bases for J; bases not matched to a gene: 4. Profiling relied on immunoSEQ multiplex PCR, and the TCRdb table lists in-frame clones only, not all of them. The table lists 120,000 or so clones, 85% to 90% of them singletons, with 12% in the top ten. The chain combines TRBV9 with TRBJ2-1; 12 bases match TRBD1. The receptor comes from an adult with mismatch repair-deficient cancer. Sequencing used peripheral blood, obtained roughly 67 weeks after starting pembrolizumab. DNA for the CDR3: TGTGCCAGCAGCGTAGTTGGGACAGGGGGCGTCAATGAGCAGTTCTTC. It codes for CASSVVGTGGVNEQFF.